Sequencing of this TCR beta chain was carried out in a study of CD8 T cells in Susac syndrome. An amount of RNA that ranged from roughly 0.5 to 1 ug was reverse transcribed with random hexamers. MiXCR, run by TCRdb on the immunoSEQ multiplex PCR reads, gives a single entry per CDR3 protein. The table includes a few hundred thousand distinct CDR3 sequences, roughly 90% detected once. The ends were cut back, 3 bases at V and 3 bases at J, with 11 bases in the middle. The CDR3 contains 14 residues. The germline V gene has CDR1 SEHNR and CDR2 FQNEAQ (reference sequence). TEMRA cells were enriched by FACS, while CD8+ and CD4+ T cells were obtained through a negative isolation that was performed magnetically.

The rearrangement uses TRBV7-9 and TRBJ1-2, with D perhaps matching TRBD1 (5 bases). The sequenced sample consisted of CD8+ T cells from PBMCs. The source is a human donor with multiple sclerosis. Here the CDR3 DNA reads TGTGCCAGCAGCTTCCGGGACCGGCACTATGGCTACACCTTC. Encoded protein: CASSFRDRHYGYTF.